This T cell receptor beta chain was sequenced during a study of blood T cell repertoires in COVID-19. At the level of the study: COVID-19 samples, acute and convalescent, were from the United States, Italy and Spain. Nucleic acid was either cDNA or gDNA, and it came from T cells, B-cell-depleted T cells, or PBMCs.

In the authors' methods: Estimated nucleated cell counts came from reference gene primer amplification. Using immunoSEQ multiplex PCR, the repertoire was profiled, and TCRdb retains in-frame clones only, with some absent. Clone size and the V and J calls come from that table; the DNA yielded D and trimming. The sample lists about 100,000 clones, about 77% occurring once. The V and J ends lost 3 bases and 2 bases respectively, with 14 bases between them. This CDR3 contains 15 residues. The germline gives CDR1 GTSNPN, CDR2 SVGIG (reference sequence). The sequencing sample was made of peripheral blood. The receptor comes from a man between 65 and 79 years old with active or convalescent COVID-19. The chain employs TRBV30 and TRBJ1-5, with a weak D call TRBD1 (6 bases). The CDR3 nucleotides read TGTGCCTGGAGCCGACAGGCCGTGGGCAATCAGCCCCAGCATTTT. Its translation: CAWSRQAVGNQPQHF.